This T cell receptor (beta chain) was recorded in a study of blood T cell repertoires in COVID-19. About the study: The United States, Italy and Spain supplied acute and convalescent COVID-19 samples. The cDNA or gDNA used as material had been derived from T cells, B-cell-depleted T cells, or PBMCs.

Original data processing: Reference gene primer amplification yielded estimated nucleated cell counts. The protocol was immunoSEQ multiplex PCR, while the TCRdb copy is restricted to in-frame clones and leaves out a portion. V, J and clone size reflect that table, while D and trimming were determined from the DNA. The sample shows hundreds of thousands of clones, nearly 90% of them seen only once. This CDR3 has 16 residues. Per the germline V gene, CDR1 is SGDLS and CDR2 is YYNGEE. Trimming took 0 bases from V and 1 from J, leaving 12 bases between them. The table lists this clone with a count of one.

This TCR came from a woman in her thirties or forties with COVID-19, enrolled during active disease. The specimen sequenced was peripheral blood. This chain connects TRBV9 to TRBJ2-3, with a weak D call TRBD2 (7 bases). The CDR3 sequence is CASSVGGGPGTDTQYF. The CDR3 bases are TGTGCCAGCAGCGTAGGCGGGGGCCCGGGCACAGATACGCAGTATTTT.